Listed here are 30 T cell receptor beta chains from one sample, sequenced in a study of shared clonotypes between healthy human individuals. Generated by immunoSEQ multiplex PCR, the TCRdb table keeps only in-frame clones and is missing some. The sample lists approximately 2.4 million clones; approximately 94% were seen once. Sequenced: naive CD4+ T cells sorted from blood. Regarding subset: CD45RA+ positively selected. The receptors were gathered from a man between 18 and 35 years old in good health.

The rearrangement links TRBV6-1 to TRBJ1-5, with D perhaps TRBD1 (5 bases). The germline V gene encodes CDR1 MNHNS and CDR2 SASEGT. V lost 5 bases and J 6 bases, leaving 14 bases between the germline ends. This CDR3 region has 14 residues. The CDR3 sequence is CASSPAGNGQPQHF. CDR3 coding DNA: TGTGCCAGCAGTCCCGCAGGGAATGGTCAGCCCCAGCATTTT.

The rearrangement links TRBV5-1 to TRBJ1-4, with D possibly being TRBD1 (5 bases). V gave up 4 bases and J gave up 8 bases, with 15 bases separating them. The CDR3 has 14 amino acids. Germline V lookup: CDR1 SGHRS, CDR2 YFSETQ. CDR3 sequence reads: CASSPGTKEEKLFF. In nucleotides, the CDR3 is TGCGCCAGCAGCCCCGGGACTAAAGAGGAAAAACTGTTTTTT.

The chain couples TRBV6-5 to TRBJ1-2; D perhaps matches TRBD1 (5 bases). Germline CDR1 is MNHEY and CDR2 is SVGAGI. The CDR3 has 15 residues. V was shortened by 1 base and J by 2 bases, with 11 bases between the two germline ends. The CDR3 DNA reads TGTGCCAGCAGTTACTGGGGCAGAGAGAACTATGGCTACACCTTC. Its translation is CASSYWGRENYGYTF.

The chain has TRBV18 and TRBJ2-3, with a weak D call TRBD2 (6 bases). The CDR3 is 15 residues long. Germline lookup yields CDR1 KGHSH and CDR2 LQKENI. Deletions cut 1 base from V and 2 bases from J, with 10 bases between. The CDR3, as DNA: TGTGCCAGCTCACCACAGACTAGGAACACAGATACGCAGTATTTT. Translated, it gives CASSPQTRNTDTQYF.

The genes are TRBV5-1 and TRBJ2-5; D uncertain. Germline values: CDR1 SGHRS, CDR2 YFSETQ. Trimming took 0 bases from V and 4 from J, leaving 13 bases between them. The CDR3 is made up of 15 amino acids. This chain's CDR3 is CASSLEGVKGETQYF. The CDR3 DNA reads as TGCGCCAGCAGCTTGGAGGGCGTCAAGGGAGAGACCCAGTACTTC.

The gene calls are TRBV21-1 and TRBJ2-7; no DNA check was done on the table's D call, TRBD1. TRBV21-1 is assigned pseudogene status. The CDR3 runs 15 residues. CDR3: CASSTRDRVSYEQYF. For the CDR3, the DNA is TGTGCCAGCAGCACCCGGGACAGGGTCTCCTACGAGCAGTACTTC.

With regard to this clone: The sample carries other DNA sequences with the same CDR3. This chain links TRBV4-1 with TRBJ2-3; D remains unclear. The CDR3 covers 13 residues. Germline V gene sequence: CDR1 MGHRA, CDR2 YSYEKL. Trimming removed 4 bases from V and 2 bases from J, with 7 bases in between. The CDR3 region is CASSPLFTDTQYF. As DNA, the CDR3 is TGCGCCAGCAGCCCCCTTTTCACAGATACGCAGTATTTT.

The chain recombines TRBV7-2 with TRBJ2-1; 10 bases match TRBD2. The CDR3 totals 16 residues. Germline lookup yields CDR1 SGHTA and CDR2 FQGNSA. J gave up 4 bases and V 5 bases, and 8 bases lay outside the gene matches. The CDR3 bases are TGTGCCAGCAGCCCAAGGACTAGCGGAGTTTACAATGAGCAGTTCTTC. Protein sequence: CASSPRTSGVYNEQFF.

The CDR3 region is CASSLGGGTLPYEQYF. The CDR3 region has the DNA TGTGCCAGCAGCTTAGGAGGTGGGACACTTCCCTACGAGCAGTACTTC. The rearrangement uses TRBV7-2 and TRBJ2-7; D may be TRBD1 (6 bases). This CDR3 region has 16 residues. The V gene's germline CDR1 is SGHTA and CDR2 FQGNSA. Trimming left V 1 base short and J 2 bases short, with 15 bases between.

This clone was counted a single time. The rearrangement joins TRBV5-1 to TRBJ2-2; D is possibly TRBD1 or TRBD2 (5 bases each). Germline lookup yields CDR1 SGHRS and CDR2 YFSETQ. V was trimmed by 9 bases and J by 3 bases, leaving 15 bases between them. This CDR3 region has 14 residues. The chain's CDR3 is CATTLVGHTGELFF. CDR3 nucleotide sequence: TGCGCCACAACTTTGGTGGGACACACCGGGGAGCTGTTTTTT.

The chain has TRBV11-2 and TRBJ2-2, with D perhaps TRBD2 (5 bases). Germline V gene sequence: CDR1 SGHAT, CDR2 FQNNGV. V lost 0 bases and J 4 bases, leaving 9 bases between the germline ends. The CDR3 sequence is 15 residues long. DNA of the CDR3: TGTGCCAGCAGCTTAGACCCGGGGATCACCGGGGAGCTGTTTTTT. This translates into CASSLDPGITGELFF.

The rearrangement links TRBV5-1 to TRBJ2-2, with D possibly matching TRBD2 (5 bases). The CDR3 has 13 amino acids. The V end lost 4 bases, the J end lost 4 bases, and 8 bases lay between the germline ends. Germline V gene lookup returns CDR1 SGHRS and CDR2 YFSETQ. Here the CDR3 DNA reads TGCGCCAGCAGCAAGGACTTCACCGGGGAGCTGTTTTTT. Residues: CASSKDFTGELFF.

Note on this clone: One end of the junction does not line up with germline, which may come from a read error. The rearrangement joins TRBV6-1 to TRBJ2-2, with TRBD1 identical over 7 bases. CDR1 MNHNS and CDR2 SASEGT come from the germline V gene. The CDR3 length is 14 residues. The CDR3, as DNA: TGTGCCAGCGGCGACAGGGCGAAAACCGGGGAGCTGTTTTTT. As protein: CASGDRAKTGELFF.

This clone was detected only once. The chain carries TRBV5-1 and TRBJ2-7; D is ambiguous. Trimming left V 3 bases short and J 2 bases short, with 12 bases between. This CDR3 has 14 amino acids. From germline, CDR1 is SGHRS and CDR2 YFSETQ. CDR3 bases: TGCGCCAGCAGCTCAGCTAATGCCCCCTACGAGCAGTACTTC. Its protein product is CASSSANAPYEQYF.

The chain employs TRBV10-3 and TRBJ1-4; 9 bases are shared with TRBD1. The CDR3 runs to 15 residues. V shed 6 bases and J 7 bases; nucleotides not matched to a gene: 9. Germline values: CDR1 ENHRY, CDR2 SYGVKD. The CDR3 region has the DNA TGTGCCATCAGGGAAACAGGGGGCGAATCTGAAAAACTGTTTTTT. Residues: CAIRETGGESEKLFF.

The CDR3 loop reads CATSYSRTDTQYF. Here the CDR3 DNA reads TGTGCCACCTCATACTCTCGCACAGATACGCAGTATTTT. This chain connects TRBV19 to TRBJ2-3; D not certain. V was trimmed by 10 bases and J by 1 base, leaving 12 bases between them. The CDR3 totals 13 residues. Germline CDR1 is LNHDA and CDR2 is SQIVND (reference sequence). The full variable domain, its missing parts supplied by reference TRBV19 and TRBJ2-3, is DGGITQSPKYLFRKEGQNVTLSCEQNLNHDAMYWYRQDPGQGLRLIYYSQIVNDFQKGDIAEGYSVSREKKESFPLTVTSAQKNPTAFYLCATSYSRTDTQYFGPGTRLTVL.

The chain carries TRBV5-1 and TRBJ2-7; 7 bases are shared with TRBD2. This CDR3 region has 15 residues. Trimming took 4 bases from V and 2 from J; bases not matched to a gene: 9. Germline values: CDR1 SGHRS, CDR2 YFSETQ. The CDR3 DNA sequence: TGCGCCAGCAGCCATTCGGGGGGACGGACCTACGAGCAGTACTTC. This translates into CASSHSGGRTYEQYF.

As for this clone: The identical CDR3 is also encoded by other nucleotide sequences in the sample. This chain connects TRBV30 to TRBJ2-5; tentatively, D is TRBD2 (6 bases). V was clipped by 2 bases and J by 5 bases, with 12 bases between them. The germline V gene encodes CDR1 GTSNPN and CDR2 SVGIG (reference sequence). This CDR3 region has 13 residues. CDR3 protein: CAWSTGVGETQYF. Here the CDR3 DNA reads TGTGCCTGGAGTACGGGGGTGGGGGAGACCCAGTACTTC.

The rearrangement joins TRBV6-5 to TRBJ2-2; 10 bases line up with TRBD2. Per the germline V gene, CDR1 is MNHEY and CDR2 is SVGAGI. The CDR3 contains 14 residues. V trimming: 6 bases; J trimming: 7 bases; junction bases outside the gene matches: 5. Written as DNA, the CDR3 is TGTGCCAGCAGAGCGGGAGGGCCAGTCGGGGAGCTGTTTTTT. This sequence encodes CASRAGGPVGELFF.

CDR3 protein: CASSPPQGLVSGELFF. The CDR3 DNA follows: TGTGCCAGCTCACCACCTCAGGGGTTGGTGTCCGGGGAGCTGTTTTTT. The rearrangement uses TRBV18 and TRBJ2-2, with D maybe TRBD1 (6 bases). V lost 0 bases to trimming and J lost 6 bases, with 14 bases between them. From germline, CDR1 is KGHSH and CDR2 LQKENI. This CDR3 region has 16 residues. The entire variable domain, with the rest obtained from reference TRBV18 and TRBJ2-2, is as follows: NAGVMQNPRHLVRRRGQEARLRCSPMKGHSHVYWYRQLPEEGLKFMVYLQKENIIDESGMPKERFSAEFPKEGPSILRIQQVVRGDSAAYFCASSPPQGLVSGELFFGEGSRLTVL.

CDR3 in DNA: TGTGCCAGCAGTTTATCGACACCAGCGAAGCAGTACTTC. It yields the protein CASSLSTPAKQYF. V usage is TRBV28 and J usage is TRBJ2-7; no definite D call. The CDR3 is 13 amino acids. Looked up from germline, CDR1 is MDHEN and CDR2 is SYDVKM. The germline V and J ends were trimmed by 1 base and 8 bases, with 12 bases remaining between them.

This chain joins TRBV5-6 and TRBJ2-1, with D maybe TRBD1 (9 bases). Germline CDR1 and CDR2: SGHDT and YYEEEE. The CDR3 sequence is 19 residues long. The ends were cut back, 0 bases at V and 8 bases at J, with 27 bases in the middle. This CDR3 reads CASSLADRGPSGSRDEQFF. CDR3 in DNA: TGTGCCAGCAGCTTGGCGGACAGGGGACCCAGCGGGAGTAGGGATGAGCAGTTCTTC.

The V gene is TRBV21-1, the J gene TRBJ1-6; the table assigns TRBD1, which was not confirmed against the DNA. TRBV21-1 is marked as a pseudogene. CDR3 length equals 18 residues. In DNA form, the CDR3 reads TGTGCCAGCAGCAAAAATACCAAACAGGGGATGGATAATTCACCCCTCCACTTT. It is translated as CASSKNTKQGMDNSPLHF.

J is TRBJ2-3 and V is TRBV7-9, with D maybe TRBD1 (6 bases). CDR3 size: 13 residues. The V gene lost 7 bases and the J gene lost 3 bases, with 11 bases spanning the gap. The germline gives CDR1 SEHNR, CDR2 FQNEAQ (reference sequence). The CDR3 DNA sequence: TGTGCCAGCAACCTGGGGGCGACAGATACGCAGTATTTT. This translates into CASNLGATDTQYF.

The chain recombines TRBV30 with TRBJ2-1, with 10 bases that match TRBD1. Germline CDR1 reads GTSNPN; CDR2 reads SVGIG (reference sequence). With V trimmed by 4 bases and J by 8 bases, 5 bases remained unmatched. The length of the CDR3 is 13 residues. The CDR3 here is CAWTGQGWDEQFF. The CDR3 DNA sequence: TGTGCCTGGACGGGACAGGGGTGGGATGAGCAGTTCTTC. Together with reference TRBV30 and TRBJ2-1, the CDR3 gives the full variable domain: SQTIHQWPATLVQPVGSPLSLECTVEGTSNPNLYWYRQAAGRGLQLLFYSVGIGQISSEVPQNLSASRPQDRQFILSSKKLLLSDSGFYLCAWTGQGWDEQFFGPGTRLTVL.

The J gene is TRBJ2-3, the V gene TRBV14; 10 bases are shared with TRBD2. The germline gives CDR1 SGHDN, CDR2 FVKESK. After removal of 2 bases from V and 2 bases from J, the junction contained 7 bases not matched to a gene. The CDR3 extends over 17 amino acids. The CDR3 nucleotides are TGTGCCAGCAGCCAAAGGACTACTAGCGGGGCCACAGATACGCAGTATTTT. It specifies CASSQRTTSGATDTQYF.

This chain uses TRBV5-6 with TRBJ2-7; D is unclear. Germline loops: CDR1 SGHDT, CDR2 YYEEEE. This CDR3 contains 13 residues. V dropped 3 bases and J dropped 1 base, with 8 bases sitting between them. The CDR3 spells CASSSDVSYEQYF. DNA for the CDR3: TGTGCCAGCAGCTCGGACGTTTCCTACGAGCAGTACTTC.

This chain connects TRBV7-2 to TRBJ2-7; TRBD1 matches 9 bases. The length of the CDR3 is 15 residues. V shed 3 bases, J shed 1 base, and the junction held 4 bases outside the gene matches. The V gene's germline CDR1 is SGHTA and CDR2 FQGNSA. The DNA of the CDR3 is TGTGCCAGCAGCTTCGACAGGGGGTTTTCCTACGAGCAGTACTTC. Protein product: CASSFDRGFSYEQYF.

This sequence joins TRBV29-1 and TRBJ2-3; D remains unclear. The CDR3 spans 10 residues. Trimming stripped 5 bases from V and 3 bases from J, with 3 bases between. Per the germline V gene, CDR1 is SQVTM and CDR2 is ANQGSEA. This chain's CDR3 is CSVLTDTQYF. The DNA for the CDR3 is TGCAGCGTTCTTACAGATACGCAGTATTTT.

The chain combines TRBV11-2 with TRBJ2-5, with D possibly matching TRBD1 (6 bases). Looked up from germline, CDR1 is SGHAT and CDR2 is FQNNGV. With 6 bases removed from V and 5 bases from J, the gap between germline ends came to 22 bases. The CDR3 totals 16 residues. In DNA form, the CDR3 reads TGTGCCAGCAGAGGGACACAAGGGCCGACTCATGAGACCCAGTACTTC. It translates to CASRGTQGPTHETQYF. Based on the CDR3 plus reference TRBV11-2 and TRBJ2-5, the full variable domain is EAGVAQSPRYKIIEKRQSVAFWCNPISGHATLYWYQQILGQGPKLLIQFQNNGVVDDSQLPKDRFSAERLKGVDSTLKIQPAKLEDSAVYLCASRGTQGPTHETQYFGPGTRLLVL.